Each of the 3 T cell receptor beta chains below was sequenced from the same sample in a study of cytomegalovirus exposure and HLA in healthy donors (dated by TCRdb to 2016 to 2017). Library preparation used the immunoSEQ multiplex PCR assay. TCRdb holds this immuneACCESS table with in-frame rearrangements only. Some clones are missing; in checked studies, unresolved V genes explain under half, and the rest has no known cause. Counted in this sample were almost 65,000 clones; roughly 89% of them appeared once. The leading ten clones occupy around 1.7% of the sample. The sequencing input was PBMCs. Source of these receptors: a woman aged 18-29 years in good health and CMV-seronegative.

The V gene is TRBV29-1, the J gene TRBJ2-1; D gene unclear. This CDR3 has 15 amino acids. CDR1 and CDR2 (germline): SQVTM, ANQGSEA. Trimming removed 7 bases at V and 1 base at J, with 17 bases between. CDR3 bases: TGCAGCGCTAACTACGCGAGATTATCCTACAATGAGCAGTTCTTC. It encodes CSANYARLSYNEQFF.

The chain recombines TRBV5-1 with TRBJ2-3, with 8 bases identical to TRBD1. Germline CDR1 reads SGHRS; CDR2 reads YFSETQ. V lost 0 bases, J lost 5 bases, and 8 bases stayed unmatched. The CDR3 has 16 amino acids. CDR3 sequence: CASSLDIQGAKDTQYF. The DNA for the CDR3 is TGCGCCAGCAGCTTGGATATTCAGGGGGCGAAAGATACGCAGTATTTT.

V usage is TRBV7-2 and J usage is TRBJ2-3; TRBD2 agrees at 9 bases. V shed 2 bases, J shed 2 bases, and the junction held 2 bases outside the gene matches. Germline V CDR1 and CDR2: SGHTA, FQGNSA. This CDR3 is 15 amino acids long. CDR3 sequence: CASSLTSGHTDTQYF. The CDR3 DNA follows: TGTGCCAGCAGCTTAACTAGCGGGCACACAGATACGCAGTATTTT.